The source of this T cell receptor (beta chain) is a study of cytomegalovirus exposure and HLA in healthy donors. Study observations and caveats: Per published reports, the classifier diagnosed cytomegalovirus status with high specificity and sensitivity. Many donors carried some public TCRs, although rarity characterized most TCR sequences. The study labeled 150 or so TCR beta chains cytomegalovirus-associated.

Some clones are missing from TCRdb's copy, which holds only in-frame ones; the method was immunoSEQ multiplex PCR. The sample consists of about 180,000 clones, 86% of them appearing once. Germline V gene lookup returns CDR1 MDHEN and CDR2 SYDVKM. Between the trimmed V and J ends, which lost 10 bases and 11 bases, there was a span of 17 bases. This CDR3 spans 11 amino acids. Notes on this clone: Its antigen is unknown.

The chain joins TRBV28 to TRBJ1-1; perhaps TRBD1 as D (6 bases). Sample: PBMCs. This receptor was obtained from a man aged 18 to 30 in good health and CMV-seropositive. The CDR3: CATQGGGGAFF. CDR3 DNA sequence: TGTGCCACACAGGGCGGCGGGGGGGCTTTCTTT.